The entry below describes one T cell receptor (beta chain). Its cognate antigen has yet to be identified. No much larger clone exists at a distance of one base, and base qualities are not known. The data are from a study of T-cell reconstitution after alpha-beta-depleted transplantation in children (dated by TCRdb to the mid-2010s). Regarding the study in general: Using TCR repertoire profiling, the study quantitatively followed how T-cell immune reconstitution unfolded in children after TCRalphabeta/CD19-depleted allogeneic hematopoietic cell transplantation.

Libraries were built with PCR. These reads were obtained on an Illumina HiSeq 2500. To normalize quantification of the TCRbeta repertoire, the TCR libraries were built with molecular barcoding that relied on unique molecular identifiers. Starting from the raw public reads, TCRdb applied fastp trimming at Q25, assembled clones with MiXCR and retained in-frame beta chains. Each entry merges the rows of one CDR3 protein and shows their most common DNA and genes. The sample contains more than 85,000 distinct CDR3 sequences, less than 6% of them found a single time. Roughly 5.5% of the sample is in the top ten clones. V is reduced by 0 bases and J by 7 bases, leaving a spacing of 12 bases between them. Spanning cysteine to phenylalanine, the CDR3 consists of 14 amino acids. This entry keeps only the CDR3 DNA: 42 bases, framed from base 1. CDR1 LNHNV and CDR2 YYDKDF were looked up in the germline V gene (reference sequence).

Explained via the paper, the time point label denotes: day 60 (about 2 months) after transplantation. The intended sense of this specimen's treatment or condition label: allogeneic hematopoietic cell transplantation with graft depleted of TCRalphabeta T cells and CD19 B cells. The children who served as transplant recipients had been given grafts of TCRalphabeta/CD19-depleted allogeneic hematopoietic cells. The investigation overall reported the following: The high TCRbeta diversity at day 60 in some patients was ascribed to recipient T cells and intrathymic progenitors that had survived conditioning. The apparently early recovery of alphabetaT-cell counts about two months after transplant reportedly depended on only several hundred rapidly expanded clones that came from non-depleted graft cells. Hyperexpanded clone frequencies declined over subsequent months; after one year, T-cell counts and TCRbeta diversity were mostly attributed to newly produced T cells.

Rearrangement joined TRBV15 to TRBJ1-1, with the D gene not clear enough to name. The source is a female patient between 2 and 15 years old who had a stem cell transplant for Fanconi anemia, so the T cells may come from the graft donor. This material consisted of PBMCs, mostly from graft donor cells, taken 60 days after TCRalphabeta/CD19-depleted stem cell transplant. The sequenced DNA: TGTGCCACCAGCAGAGATCTTGGGGTGGGTGAAGCTTTCTTT. It translates as CATSRDLGVGEAFF.